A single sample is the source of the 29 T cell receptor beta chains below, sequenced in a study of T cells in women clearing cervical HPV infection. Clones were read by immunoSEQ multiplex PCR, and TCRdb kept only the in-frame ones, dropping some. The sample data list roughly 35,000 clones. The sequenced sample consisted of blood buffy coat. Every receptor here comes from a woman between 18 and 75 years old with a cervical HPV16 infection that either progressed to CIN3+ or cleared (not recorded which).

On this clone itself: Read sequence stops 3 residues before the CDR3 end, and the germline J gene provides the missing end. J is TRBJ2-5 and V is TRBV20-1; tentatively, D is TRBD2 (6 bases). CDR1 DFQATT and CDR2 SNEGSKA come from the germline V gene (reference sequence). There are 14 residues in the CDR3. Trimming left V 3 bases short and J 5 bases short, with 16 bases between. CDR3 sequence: CSASQGGRPETQYF. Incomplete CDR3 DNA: TGCAGTGCTAGTCAGGGAGGACGGCCGGAGACC.

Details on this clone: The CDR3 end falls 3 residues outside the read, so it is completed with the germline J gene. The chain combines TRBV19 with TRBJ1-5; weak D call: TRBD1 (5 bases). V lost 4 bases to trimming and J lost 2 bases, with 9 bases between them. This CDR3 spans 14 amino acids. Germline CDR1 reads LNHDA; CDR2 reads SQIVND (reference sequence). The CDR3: CASSKLGGNQPQHF. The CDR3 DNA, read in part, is TGTGCCAGTAGTAAGTTAGGGGGCAATCAGCCC.

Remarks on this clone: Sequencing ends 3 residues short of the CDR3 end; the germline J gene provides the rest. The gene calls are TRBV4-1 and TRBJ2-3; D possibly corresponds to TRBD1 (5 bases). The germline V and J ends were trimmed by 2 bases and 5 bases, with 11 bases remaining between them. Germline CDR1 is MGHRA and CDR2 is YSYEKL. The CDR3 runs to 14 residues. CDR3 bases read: TGCGCCAGCAGCCAACTGGACACCCTAGATACG. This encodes CASSQLDTLDT. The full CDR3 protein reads CASSQLDTLDTQYF.

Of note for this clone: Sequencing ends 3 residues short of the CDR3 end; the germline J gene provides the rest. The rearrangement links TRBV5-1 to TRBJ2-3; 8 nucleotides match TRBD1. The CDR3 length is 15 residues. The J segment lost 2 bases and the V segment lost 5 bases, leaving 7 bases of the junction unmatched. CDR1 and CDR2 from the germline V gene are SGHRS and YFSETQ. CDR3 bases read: TGCGCCAGCAGTCCTGGACAGGGAAACACAGATACG. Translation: CASSPGQGNTDT. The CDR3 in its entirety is CASSPGQGNTDTQYF.

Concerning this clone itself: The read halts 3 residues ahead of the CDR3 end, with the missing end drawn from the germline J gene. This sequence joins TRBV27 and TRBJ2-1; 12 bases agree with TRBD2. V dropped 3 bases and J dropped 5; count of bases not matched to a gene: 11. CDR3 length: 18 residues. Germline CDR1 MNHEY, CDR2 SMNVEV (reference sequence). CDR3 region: CASSLFRLAGVRDNEQFF. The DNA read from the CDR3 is TGTGCCAGCAGTTTGTTTAGACTAGCGGGAGTTCGAGACAATGAG.

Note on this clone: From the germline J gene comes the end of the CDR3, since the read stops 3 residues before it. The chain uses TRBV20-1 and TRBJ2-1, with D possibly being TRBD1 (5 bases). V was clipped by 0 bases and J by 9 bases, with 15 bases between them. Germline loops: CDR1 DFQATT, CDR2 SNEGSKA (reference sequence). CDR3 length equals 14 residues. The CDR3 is CSARDPRVSSEQFF. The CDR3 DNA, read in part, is TGCAGTGCTAGAGATCCCAGGGTCTCAAGTGAG.

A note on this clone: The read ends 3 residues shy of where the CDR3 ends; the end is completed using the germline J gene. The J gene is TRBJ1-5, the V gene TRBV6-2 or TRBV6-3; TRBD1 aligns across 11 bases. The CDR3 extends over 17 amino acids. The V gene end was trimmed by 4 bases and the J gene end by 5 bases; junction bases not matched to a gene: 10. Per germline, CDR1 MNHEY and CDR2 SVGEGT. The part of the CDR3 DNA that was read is TGTGCCAGCAGTTCAATCCTAGGGACAGGGGGTGATCAGCCC. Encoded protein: CASSSILGTGGDQP. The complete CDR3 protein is CASSSILGTGGDQPQHF.

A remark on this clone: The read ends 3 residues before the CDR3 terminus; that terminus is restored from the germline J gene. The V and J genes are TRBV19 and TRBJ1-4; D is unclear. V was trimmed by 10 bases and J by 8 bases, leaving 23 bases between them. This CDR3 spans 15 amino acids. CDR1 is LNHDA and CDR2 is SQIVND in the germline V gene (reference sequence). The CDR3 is CATSLWSPSGEKLFF. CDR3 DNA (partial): TGTGCCACTTCCCTATGGAGCCCAAGCGGCGAAAAA. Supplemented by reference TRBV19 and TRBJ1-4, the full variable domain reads DGGITQSPKYLFRKEGQNVTLSCEQNLNHDAMYWYRQDPGQGLRLIYYSQIVNDFQKGDIAEGYSVSREKKESFPLTVTSAQKNPTAFYLCATSLWSPSGEKLFFGSGTQLSVL.

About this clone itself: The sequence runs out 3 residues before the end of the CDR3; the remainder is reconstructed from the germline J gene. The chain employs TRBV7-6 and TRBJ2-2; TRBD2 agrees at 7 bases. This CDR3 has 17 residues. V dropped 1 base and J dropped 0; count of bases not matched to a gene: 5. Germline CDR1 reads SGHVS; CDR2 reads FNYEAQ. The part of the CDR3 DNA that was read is TGTGCCAGCAGCTTAGAAGCTAGCGGTTCGAACACCGGGGAG. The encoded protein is CASSLEASGSNTGE. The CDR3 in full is CASSLEASGSNTGELFF.

The DNA read from the CDR3 is TGTGCCAGCAGCCCCCGCGGACAGGGTGTTAATGAG. Protein: CASSPRGQGVNE. The whole CDR3 sequence reads CASSPRGQGVNEQFF. The V and J genes are TRBV2 and TRBJ2-1; 8 nucleotides line up with TRBD1. The read gets to within 3 residues of the CDR3 end, and the germline J gene fills in the rest. Germline CDR1 and CDR2: SNHLY and FYNNEI. With V trimmed by 6 bases and J by 7 bases, 11 bases remained unmatched. The CDR3 totals 15 residues.

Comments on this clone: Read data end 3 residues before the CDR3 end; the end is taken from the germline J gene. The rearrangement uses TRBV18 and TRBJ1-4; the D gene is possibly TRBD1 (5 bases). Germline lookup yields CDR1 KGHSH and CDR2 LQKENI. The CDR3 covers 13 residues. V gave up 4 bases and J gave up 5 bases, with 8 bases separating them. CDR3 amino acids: CASSLGQNEKLFF. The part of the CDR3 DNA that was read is TGTGCCAGCTCACTAGGACAAAATGAAAAA.

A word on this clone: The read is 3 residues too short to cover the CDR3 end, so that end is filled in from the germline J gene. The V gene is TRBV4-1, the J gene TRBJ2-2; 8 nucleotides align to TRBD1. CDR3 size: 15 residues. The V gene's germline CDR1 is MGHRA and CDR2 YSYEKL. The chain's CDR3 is CASCPRTGFFEKLFF. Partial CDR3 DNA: TGCGCCAGCTGCCCCAGGACAGGGTTTTTTGAAAAG.

CDR3 in amino acids: CASGGDRGYQPQHF. CDR3 DNA (partial): TGTGCCAGCGGGGGGGACAGGGGTTATCAGCCC. The chain couples TRBV2 to TRBJ1-5; 10 bases line up with TRBD1. The read halts 3 residues ahead of the CDR3 end, with the missing end drawn from the germline J gene. J gave up 5 bases and V 8 bases, and 6 bases lay outside the gene matches. The CDR3 has 14 residues. Per the germline V gene, CDR1 is SNHLY and CDR2 is FYNNEI.

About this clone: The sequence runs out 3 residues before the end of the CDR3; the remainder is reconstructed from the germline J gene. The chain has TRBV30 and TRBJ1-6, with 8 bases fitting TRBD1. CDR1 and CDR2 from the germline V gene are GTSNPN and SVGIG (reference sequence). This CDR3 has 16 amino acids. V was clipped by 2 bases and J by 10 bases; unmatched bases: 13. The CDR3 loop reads CAWSRTGTKGGSPLHF. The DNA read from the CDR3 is TGTGCCTGGAGTAGGACAGGGACAAAGGGAGGATCACCC.

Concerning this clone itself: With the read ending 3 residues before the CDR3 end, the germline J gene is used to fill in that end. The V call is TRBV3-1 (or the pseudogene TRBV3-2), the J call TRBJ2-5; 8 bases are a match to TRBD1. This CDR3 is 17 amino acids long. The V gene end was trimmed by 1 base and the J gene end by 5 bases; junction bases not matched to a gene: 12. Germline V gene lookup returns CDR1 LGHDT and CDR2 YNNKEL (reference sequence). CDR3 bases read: TGTGCCAGCAGCCAAGCCAAAACAGGGGGTGCGGAGGAGACC. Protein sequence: CASSQAKTGGAEET. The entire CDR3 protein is CASSQAKTGGAEETQYF.

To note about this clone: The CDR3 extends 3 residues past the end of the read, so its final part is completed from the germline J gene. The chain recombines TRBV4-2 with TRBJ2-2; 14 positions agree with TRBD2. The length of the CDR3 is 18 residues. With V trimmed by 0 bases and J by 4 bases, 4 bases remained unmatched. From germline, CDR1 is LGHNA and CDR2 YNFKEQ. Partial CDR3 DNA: TGTGCCAGCAGCCAAGAGGGACTAGCGGGAGCGGTCACCGGGGAG. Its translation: CASSQEGLAGAVTGE. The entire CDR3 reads CASSQEGLAGAVTGELFF.

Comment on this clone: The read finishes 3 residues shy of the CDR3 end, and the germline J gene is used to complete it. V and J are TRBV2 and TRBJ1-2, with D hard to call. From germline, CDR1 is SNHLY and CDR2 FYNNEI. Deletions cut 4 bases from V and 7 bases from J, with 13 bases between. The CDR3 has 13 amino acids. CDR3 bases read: TGTGCCAGCAGTGCAGAGCGGGAGAGTGGC. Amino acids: CASSAERESG. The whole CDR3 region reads CASSAERESGYTF.

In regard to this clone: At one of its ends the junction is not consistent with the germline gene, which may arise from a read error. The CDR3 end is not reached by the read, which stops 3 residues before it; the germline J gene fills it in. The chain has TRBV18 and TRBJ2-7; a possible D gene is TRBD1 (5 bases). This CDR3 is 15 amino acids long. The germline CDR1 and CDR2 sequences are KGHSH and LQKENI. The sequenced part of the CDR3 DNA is TGTGCCAGCGCACCGCCCTCCCAGGGCTCCTACGAG. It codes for CASAPPSQGSYE. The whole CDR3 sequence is CASAPPSQGSYEQYF.

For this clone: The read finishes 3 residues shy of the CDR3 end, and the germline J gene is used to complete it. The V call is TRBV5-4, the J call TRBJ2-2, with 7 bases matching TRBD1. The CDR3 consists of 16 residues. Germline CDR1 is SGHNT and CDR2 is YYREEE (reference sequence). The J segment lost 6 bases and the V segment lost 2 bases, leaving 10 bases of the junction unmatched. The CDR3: CASSFPRTGASGELFF. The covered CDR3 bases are TGTGCCAGCAGCTTTCCCCGCACAGGGGCCTCCGGGGAG.

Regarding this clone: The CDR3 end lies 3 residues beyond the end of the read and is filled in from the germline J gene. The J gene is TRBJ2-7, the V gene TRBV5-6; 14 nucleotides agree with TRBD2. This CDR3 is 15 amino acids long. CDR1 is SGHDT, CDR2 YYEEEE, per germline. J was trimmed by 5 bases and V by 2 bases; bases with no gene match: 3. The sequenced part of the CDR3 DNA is TGTGCCAGCAGCTTCCGGGGACTAGCGGGAGACGAG. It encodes CASSFRGLAGDE. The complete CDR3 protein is CASSFRGLAGDEQYF.

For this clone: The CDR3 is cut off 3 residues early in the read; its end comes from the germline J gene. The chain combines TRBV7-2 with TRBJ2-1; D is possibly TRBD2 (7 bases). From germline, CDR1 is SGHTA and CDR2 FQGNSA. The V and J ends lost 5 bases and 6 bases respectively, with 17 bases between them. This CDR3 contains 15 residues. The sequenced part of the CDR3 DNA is TGTGCCAGCAGCATCATTCGGGGGGCGTCCAATGAG. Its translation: CASSIIRGASNE. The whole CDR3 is CASSIIRGASNEQFF.

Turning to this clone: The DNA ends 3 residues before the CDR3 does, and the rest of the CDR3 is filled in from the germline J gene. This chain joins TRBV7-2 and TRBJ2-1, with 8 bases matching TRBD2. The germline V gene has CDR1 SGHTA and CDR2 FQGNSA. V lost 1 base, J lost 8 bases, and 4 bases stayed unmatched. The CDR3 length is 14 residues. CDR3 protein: CASSLVGGDDEQFF. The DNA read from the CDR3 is TGTGCCAGCAGCTTAGTCGGGGGGGACGATGAG.

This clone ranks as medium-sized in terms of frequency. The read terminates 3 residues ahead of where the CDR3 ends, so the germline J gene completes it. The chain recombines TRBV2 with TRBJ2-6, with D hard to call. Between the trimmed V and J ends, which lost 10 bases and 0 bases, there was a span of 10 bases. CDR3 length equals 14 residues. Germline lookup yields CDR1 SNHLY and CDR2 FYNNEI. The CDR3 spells CANSRVSGANVLTF. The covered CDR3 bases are TGTGCCAACTCCCGGGTCTCTGGGGCCAACGTC.

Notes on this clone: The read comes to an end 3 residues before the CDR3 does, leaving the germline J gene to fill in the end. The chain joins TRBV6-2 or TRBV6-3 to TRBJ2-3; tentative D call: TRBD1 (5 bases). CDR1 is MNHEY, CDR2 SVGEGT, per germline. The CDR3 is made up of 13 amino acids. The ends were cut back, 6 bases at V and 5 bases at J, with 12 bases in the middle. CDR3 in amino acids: CASSRDSQDTQYF. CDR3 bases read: TGTGCCAGCAGCCGAGACAGTCAAGATACG.

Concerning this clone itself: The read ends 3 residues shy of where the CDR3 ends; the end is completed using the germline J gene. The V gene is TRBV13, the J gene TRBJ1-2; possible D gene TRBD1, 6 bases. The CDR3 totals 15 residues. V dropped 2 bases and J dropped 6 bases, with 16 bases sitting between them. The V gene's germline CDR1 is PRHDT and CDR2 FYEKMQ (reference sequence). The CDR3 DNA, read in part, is TGTGCCAGCAGCTTAAATCGCCAGGGGTTAGATGGC. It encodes CASSLNRQGLDG. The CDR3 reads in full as CASSLNRQGLDGYTF.

CDR3 DNA (partial): TGTGCCTGGAGTTGGGCAGGGGCTCAGCCC. Amino acid sequence: CAWSWAGAQP. The whole CDR3 region reads CAWSWAGAQPQHF. The V gene is TRBV30, the J gene TRBJ1-5; D may be TRBD1 (6 bases). Coverage ceases 3 residues before the CDR3 finishes, and the germline J gene fills in the end. The V gene lost 2 bases and the J gene lost 6 bases, with 11 bases spanning the gap. Per germline, CDR1 GTSNPN and CDR2 SVGIG (reference sequence). The CDR3 totals 13 residues.

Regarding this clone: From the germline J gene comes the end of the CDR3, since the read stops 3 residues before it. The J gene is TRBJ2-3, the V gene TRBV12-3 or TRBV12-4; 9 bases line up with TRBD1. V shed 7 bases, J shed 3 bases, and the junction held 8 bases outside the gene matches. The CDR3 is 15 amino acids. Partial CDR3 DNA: TGTGCCAGCACCCTAAGGGACAGGGAAACAGATACG. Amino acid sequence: CASTLRDRETDT. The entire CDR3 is CASTLRDRETDTQYF.

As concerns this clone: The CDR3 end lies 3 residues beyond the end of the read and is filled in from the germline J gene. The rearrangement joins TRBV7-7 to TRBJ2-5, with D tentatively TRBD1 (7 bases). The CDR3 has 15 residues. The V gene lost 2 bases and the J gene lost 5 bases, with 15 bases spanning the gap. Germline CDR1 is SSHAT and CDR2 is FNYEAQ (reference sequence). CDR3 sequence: CASSLRQGGSETQYF. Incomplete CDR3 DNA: TGTGCCAGCAGCTTAAGGCAGGGGGGAAGCGAGACC.

CDR3 DNA (partial): TGTGCCAGCTCGACAGCCTTTATGAACACTGAA. Translation gives CASSTAFMNTE. The CDR3 reads in full as CASSTAFMNTEAFF. The chain is built from TRBV18 and TRBJ1-1, with D tentatively TRBD1 (5 bases). The read finishes 3 residues shy of the CDR3 end, and the germline J gene is used to complete it. Per the germline V gene, CDR1 is KGHSH and CDR2 is LQKENI. The V gene lost 6 bases and the J gene lost 0 bases, with 11 bases spanning the gap. The length of the CDR3 is 14 residues.